This TCR beta chain was found in a study of blood T cell repertoires in COVID-19. Study information: Acute and convalescent COVID-19 specimens originated in the United States, Italy and Spain.

The method was immunoSEQ multiplex PCR; TCRdb's version includes in-frame clones alone and lacks a portion of them. Here the sample spans a few hundred thousand clones, approximately 90% being singletons. Assignment of participants to cohorts was predicated upon participant-reported clinical history. The CDR3 is made up of 13 amino acids. V lost 4 bases to trimming and J lost 5 bases, with 10 bases between them. The germline V gene has CDR1 LGHDT and CDR2 YNNKEL (reference sequence). Sequenced sample: PBMCs or T cells enriched from blood (not recorded which). This TCR was sampled from a man younger than 45 who had recovered from COVID-19. The chain couples TRBV3-1 (or the pseudogene TRBV3-2) to TRBJ2-3; D gene ambiguous. The CDR3 loop is CASSPSTGDTQYF. The CDR3 nucleotides are TGTGCCAGCAGCCCATCAACGGGAGATACGCAGTATTTT.